Listed below are T cell receptor beta chains from one sample, sequenced in a study of blood T cell repertoires in COVID-19. Repertoires were generated with immunoSEQ multiplex PCR, while TCRdb's copy carries only in-frame clones and drops some. In the table there are about 250,000 clones, around 90% of which are singletons. Sequenced material: peripheral blood. Every receptor here comes from a man younger than 35 with active or convalescent COVID-19. CDR3s include the opening cysteine and the closing phenylalanine or tryptophan. D genes are given only for firm matches. Some rows mark clone size as missing; the rest say once, few, many or name a class of expanded clone.

clone size: NA; V gene: TRBV6-5; D gene: NA; J gene: TRBJ2-2; CDR3 length: 15; CDR3 protein: CASRVQQGSTGELFF; CDR3 DNA: TGTGCCAGCAGGGTCCAACAGGGTTCTACCGGGGAGCTGTTTTTT
clone size: NA; V gene: TRBV11-2; D gene: TRBD1; J gene: TRBJ2-7; CDR3 length: 14; CDR3 protein: CASSLGTGSYEQYF; CDR3 DNA: TGTGCCAGCAGCCTTGGGACAGGCTCCTACGAGCAGTACTTC
clone size: NA; V gene: TRBV9; D gene: TRBD1; J gene: TRBJ1-1; CDR3 length: 13; CDR3 protein: CASSEMDRTEAFF; CDR3 DNA: TGTGCCAGCAGCGAGATGGACAGGACTGAAGCTTTCTTT
clone size: NA; V gene: TRBV7-2; D gene: NA; J gene: TRBJ2-2; CDR3 length: 12; CDR3 protein: CASSWTTGELFF; CDR3 DNA: TGTGCCAGCAGCTGGACAACCGGGGAGCTGTTTTTT
clone size: NA; V gene: TRBV19; D gene: TRBD2; J gene: TRBJ2-3; CDR3 length: 15; CDR3 protein: CASSGTSGATDTQYF; CDR3 DNA: TGTGCCAGTTCCGGGACTAGCGGGGCCACAGATACGCAGTATTTT
clone size: NA; V gene: TRBV4-3; D gene: NA; J gene: TRBJ1-2; CDR3 length: 15; CDR3 protein: CASSQTDFRGYGYTF; CDR3 DNA: TGCGCCAGCAGCCAAACGGATTTTCGCGGCTATGGCTACACCTTC
clone size: few; V gene: TRBV28; D gene: NA; J gene: TRBJ1-2; CDR3 length: 13; CDR3 protein: CASRRGTGYGYTF; CDR3 DNA: TGTGCCAGCAGGCGCGGGACGGGCTATGGCTACACCTTC
clone size: NA; V gene: TRBV19; D gene: NA; J gene: TRBJ2-7; CDR3 length: 13; CDR3 protein: CASSEGRTYEQYF; CDR3 DNA: TGTGCCAGTAGTGAGGGTAGGACCTACGAGCAGTACTTC
clone size: NA; V gene: TRBV6-5; D gene: TRBD2; J gene: TRBJ2-7; CDR3 length: 15; CDR3 protein: CASSPIAGATYEQYF; CDR3 DNA: TGTGCCAGCAGTCCAATAGCGGGGGCAACCTACGAGCAGTACTTC
clone size: NA; V gene: TRBV2; D gene: NA; J gene: TRBJ2-1; CDR3 length: 13; CDR3 protein: CASSGHPGNEQFF; CDR3 DNA: TGTGCCAGCAGTGGCCACCCCGGGAATGAGCAGTTCTTC
clone size: NA; V gene: TRBV28; D gene: TRBD1; J gene: TRBJ1-5; CDR3 length: 14; CDR3 protein: CASSGQGAFQPQHF; CDR3 DNA: TGTGCCAGCTCGGGACAGGGGGCTTTTCAGCCCCAGCATTTT
clone size: NA; V gene: TRBV5-1; D gene: NA; J gene: TRBJ1-6; CDR3 length: 12; CDR3 protein: CASSDSNSPLHF; CDR3 DNA: TGCGCCAGCTCGGACAGTAATTCACCCCTCCACTTT
clone size: NA; V gene: TRBV7-2; D gene: TRBD2; J gene: TRBJ2-7; CDR3 length: 18; CDR3 protein: CASSLVARLAGGSYEQYF; CDR3 DNA: TGTGCCAGCAGCTTAGTAGCTCGACTAGCGGGGGGAAGCTACGAGCAGTACTTC
clone size: NA; V gene: TRBV4-3; D gene: NA; J gene: TRBJ2-2; CDR3 length: 18; CDR3 protein: CASSPVVVGALNTGELFF; CDR3 DNA: TGCGCCAGCAGCCCGGTCGTTGTGGGGGCCCTAAACACCGGGGAGCTGTTTTTT
clone size: NA; V gene: TRBV5-1; D gene: NA; J gene: TRBJ2-5; CDR3 length: 13; CDR3 protein: CASSLTDQETQYF; CDR3 DNA: TGCGCCAGCAGCTTAACAGACCAAGAGACCCAGTACTTC
clone size: once; V gene: TRBV15; D gene: NA; J gene: TRBJ2-1; CDR3 length: 15; CDR3 protein: CATSRAGGIGNEQFF; CDR3 DNA: TGTGCCACCAGCAGAGCCGGCGGGATTGGTAATGAGCAGTTCTTC
clone size: NA; V gene: TRBV6-4; D gene: NA; J gene: TRBJ1-6; CDR3 length: 14; CDR3 protein: CASSDRGYNSPLHF; CDR3 DNA: TGTGCCAGCAGTGACAGGGGTTATAATTCACCCCTCCACTTT
clone size: once; V gene: TRBV24-1; D gene: NA; J gene: TRBJ2-1; CDR3 length: 11; CDR3 protein: CATTRDNEQFF; CDR3 DNA: TGTGCCACCACCAGGGACAATGAGCAGTTCTTC
clone size: once; V gene: TRBV12-3/TRBV12-4; D gene: NA; J gene: TRBJ2-1; CDR3 length: 13; CDR3 protein: CASSGGLHNEQFF; CDR3 DNA: TGTGCCAGCAGTGGAGGACTTCACAATGAGCAGTTCTTC
clone size: NA; V gene: TRBV29-1; D gene: NA; J gene: TRBJ1-2; CDR3 length: 11; CDR3 protein: CSAPLFYGYTF; CDR3 DNA: TGCAGCGCCCCCCTGTTCTATGGCTACACCTTC
clone size: NA; V gene: TRBV2; D gene: NA; J gene: TRBJ2-7; CDR3 length: 15; CDR3 protein: CASSELRVLSYEQYF; CDR3 DNA: TGTGCCAGCAGTGAATTGAGGGTCTTATCCTACGAGCAGTACTTC
clone size: NA; V gene: TRBV27; D gene: NA; J gene: TRBJ1-1; CDR3 length: 12; CDR3 protein: CASSSRGTEAFF; CDR3 DNA: TGTGCCAGCAGTAGCAGGGGCACTGAAGCTTTCTTT
clone size: NA; V gene: TRBV19; D gene: TRBD1; J gene: TRBJ1-1; CDR3 length: 19; CDR3 protein: CASSIRGLVRGPGNTEAFF; CDR3 DNA: TGTGCCAGTAGTATACGAGGCCTGGTCAGGGGGCCGGGGAACACTGAAGCTTTCTTT
clone size: NA; V gene: TRBV5-1; D gene: NA; J gene: TRBJ1-3; CDR3 length: 15; CDR3 protein: CASSLTANSGNTIYF; CDR3 DNA: TGCGCCAGCAGCTTGACAGCTAACTCTGGAAACACCATATATTTT
clone size: NA; V gene: TRBV11-2; D gene: TRBD1; J gene: TRBJ1-3; CDR3 length: 15; CDR3 protein: CASSPGTGLRNTIYF; CDR3 DNA: TGTGCCAGCAGCCCCGGGACAGGGTTGAGGAACACCATATATTTT
clone size: NA; V gene: TRBV28; D gene: NA; J gene: TRBJ2-3; CDR3 length: 14; CDR3 protein: CASSFSAAGYTQYF; CDR3 DNA: TGTGCCAGCAGTTTTTCGGCGGCAGGGTATACGCAGTATTTT
clone size: NA; V gene: TRBV29-1; D gene: TRBD1; J gene: TRBJ1-4; CDR3 length: 14; CDR3 protein: CSVEGTGIGEKLFF; CDR3 DNA: TGCAGCGTTGAGGGGACAGGGATAGGGGAAAAACTGTTTTTT
clone size: NA; V gene: TRBV28; D gene: NA; J gene: TRBJ2-6; CDR3 length: 14; CDR3 protein: CASRIGRGSNVLTF; CDR3 DNA: TGTGCCAGCCGGATTGGAAGGGGATCCAACGTCCTGACTTTC
clone size: NA; V gene: TRBV6-2/TRBV6-3; D gene: TRBD1; J gene: TRBJ2-2; CDR3 length: 13; CDR3 protein: CASSIQGAGELFF; CDR3 DNA: TGTGCCAGCAGCATCCAGGGGGCCGGGGAGCTGTTTTTT
clone size: NA; V gene: TRBV13; D gene: TRBD1; J gene: TRBJ2-7; CDR3 length: 15; CDR3 protein: CASSFGGQGHDEQYF; CDR3 DNA: TGTGCCAGCAGCTTTGGGGGACAGGGACATGACGAGCAGTACTTC